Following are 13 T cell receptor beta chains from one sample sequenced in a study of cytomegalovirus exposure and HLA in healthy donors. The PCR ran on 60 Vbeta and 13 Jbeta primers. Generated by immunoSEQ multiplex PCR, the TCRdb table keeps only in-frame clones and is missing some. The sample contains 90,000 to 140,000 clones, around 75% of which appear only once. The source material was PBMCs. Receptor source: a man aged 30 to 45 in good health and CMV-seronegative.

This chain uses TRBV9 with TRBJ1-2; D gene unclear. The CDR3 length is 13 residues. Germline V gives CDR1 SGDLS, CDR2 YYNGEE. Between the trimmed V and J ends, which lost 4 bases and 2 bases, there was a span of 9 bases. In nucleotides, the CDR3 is TGTGCCAGCAGCAACGGGGAGAACTATGGCTACACCTTC. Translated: CASSNGENYGYTF.

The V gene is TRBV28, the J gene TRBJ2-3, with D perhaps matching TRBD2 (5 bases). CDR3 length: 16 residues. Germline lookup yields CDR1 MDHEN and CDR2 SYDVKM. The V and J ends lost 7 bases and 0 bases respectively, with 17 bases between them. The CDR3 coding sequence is TGTGCCAGCACCCCCCGGACGGGGTATAGCACAGATACGCAGTATTTT. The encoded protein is CASTPRTGYSTDTQYF.

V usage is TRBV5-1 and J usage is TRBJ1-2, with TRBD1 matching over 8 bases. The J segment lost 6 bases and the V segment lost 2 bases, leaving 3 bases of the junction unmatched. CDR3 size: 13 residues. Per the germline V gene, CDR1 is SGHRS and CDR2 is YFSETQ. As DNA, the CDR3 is TGCGCCAGCAGCTTATACAGGGGGGATGGCTACACCTTC. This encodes CASSLYRGDGYTF.

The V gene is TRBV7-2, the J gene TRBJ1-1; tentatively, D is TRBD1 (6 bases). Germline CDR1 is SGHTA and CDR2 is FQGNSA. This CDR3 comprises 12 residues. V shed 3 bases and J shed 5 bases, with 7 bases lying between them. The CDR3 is CASSFTGTEAFF. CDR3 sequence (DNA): TGTGCCAGCAGCTTCACAGGGACTGAAGCTTTCTTT.

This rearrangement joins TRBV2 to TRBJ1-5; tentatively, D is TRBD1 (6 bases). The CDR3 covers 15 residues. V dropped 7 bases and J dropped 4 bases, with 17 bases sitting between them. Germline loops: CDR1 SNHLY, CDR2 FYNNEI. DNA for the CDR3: TGTGCCAGCAAGGGTCAGGGACACCTTAATCAGCCCCAGCATTTT. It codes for CASKGQGHLNQPQHF. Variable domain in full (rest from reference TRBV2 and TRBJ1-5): EPEVTQTPSHQVTQMGQEVILRCVPISNHLYFYWYRQILGQKVEFLVSFYNNEISEKSEIFDDQFSVERPDGSNFTLKIRSTKLEDSAMYFCASKGQGHLNQPQHFGDGTRLSIL.

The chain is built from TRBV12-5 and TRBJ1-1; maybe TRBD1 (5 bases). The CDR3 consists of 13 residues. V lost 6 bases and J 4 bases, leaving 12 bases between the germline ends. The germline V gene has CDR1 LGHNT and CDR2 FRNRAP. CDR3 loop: CASGKEQGTEAFF. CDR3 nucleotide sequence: TGTGCTAGTGGAAAAGAGCAGGGCACTGAAGCTTTCTTT.

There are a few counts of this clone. The CDR3 bases are TGTGCCAGCTCACCACCCGCCCGGGGGGACAGGGGCTACAATGAGCAGTTCTTC. Translation gives CASSPPARGDRGYNEQFF. The chain joins TRBV18 to TRBJ2-1; 10 nucleotides match TRBD1. CDR1 and CDR2 from the germline V gene are KGHSH and LQKENI. This CDR3 is 18 amino acids long. The V gene end was trimmed by 0 bases and the J gene end by 3 bases; junction bases not matched to a gene: 8.

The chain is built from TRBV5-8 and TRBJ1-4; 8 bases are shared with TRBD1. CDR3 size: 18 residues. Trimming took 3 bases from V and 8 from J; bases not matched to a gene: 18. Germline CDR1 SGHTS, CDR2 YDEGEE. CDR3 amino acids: CASSWEARGRGIGEKLFF. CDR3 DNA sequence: TGTGCCAGCAGCTGGGAGGCCAGGGGGCGCGGAATTGGGGAAAAACTGTTTTTT.

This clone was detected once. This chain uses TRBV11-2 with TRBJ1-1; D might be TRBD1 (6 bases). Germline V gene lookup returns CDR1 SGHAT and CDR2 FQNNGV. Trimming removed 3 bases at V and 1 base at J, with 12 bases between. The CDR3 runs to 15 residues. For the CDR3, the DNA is TGTGCCAGCAGCTTTTCAGGGGCGCGGAACACTGAAGCTTTCTTT. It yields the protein CASSFSGARNTEAFF.

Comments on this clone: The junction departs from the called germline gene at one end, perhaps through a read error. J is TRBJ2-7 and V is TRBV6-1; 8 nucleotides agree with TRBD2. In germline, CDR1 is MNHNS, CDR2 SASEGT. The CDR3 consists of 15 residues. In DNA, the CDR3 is TGTGCCAGCAGAGAAGCGCATGGGACTAGCTACGAGCAGTACTTC. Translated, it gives CASREAHGTSYEQYF.

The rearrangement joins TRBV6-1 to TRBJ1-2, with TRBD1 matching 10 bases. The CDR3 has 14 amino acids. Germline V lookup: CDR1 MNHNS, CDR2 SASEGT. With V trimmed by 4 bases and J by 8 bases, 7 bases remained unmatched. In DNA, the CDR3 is TGTGCCAGCAGTGTAGGGAGGGACAGGGGAGGCTACACCTTC. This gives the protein CASSVGRDRGGYTF.

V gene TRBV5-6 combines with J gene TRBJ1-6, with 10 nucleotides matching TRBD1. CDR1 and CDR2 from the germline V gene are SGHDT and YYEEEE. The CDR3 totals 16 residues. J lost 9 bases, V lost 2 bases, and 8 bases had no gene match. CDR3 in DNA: TGTGCCAGCAGCTTCTACGGGACAGGGGAGGGTTCACCCCTCCACTTT. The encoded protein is CASSFYGTGEGSPLHF.

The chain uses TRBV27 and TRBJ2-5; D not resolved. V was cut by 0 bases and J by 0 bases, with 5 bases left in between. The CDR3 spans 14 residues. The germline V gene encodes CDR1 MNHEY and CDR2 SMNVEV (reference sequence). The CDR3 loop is CASSLSANQETQYF. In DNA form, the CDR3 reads TGTGCCAGCAGTTTATCGGCAAACCAAGAGACCCAGTACTTC.